A single T cell receptor beta chain is shown here with its context. This entry is derived from a study of blood T cell repertoires in COVID-19. One Seattle source followed patients from active infection through their disease course. The table came from immunoSEQ multiplex PCR; TCRdb's copy has only in-frame clones and leaves some out. The repertoire includes some 300,000 clones, around nine tenths of them detected once, and approximately 2% sits in the top ten. The CDR3 extends over 13 amino acids. Germline V gene data show CDR1 as SNHLY and CDR2 as FYNNEI. With 3 bases removed from V and 4 bases from J, the gap between germline ends came to 9 bases.

This TCR came from a woman aged 25 to 39 with COVID-19, enrolled during active disease. This chain connects TRBV2 to TRBJ1-2; unclear D gene. Sequencing input: peripheral blood. This CDR3 reads CASSEARGYGYTF. CDR3 DNA sequence: TGTGCCAGCAGTGAGGCACGCGGCTATGGCTACACCTTC. Combining the CDR3 with reference TRBV2 and TRBJ1-2 gives the whole variable domain EPEVTQTPSHQVTQMGQEVILRCVPISNHLYFYWYRQILGQKVEFLVSFYNNEISEKSEIFDDQFSVERPDGSNFTLKIRSTKLEDSAMYFCASSEARGYGYTFGSGTRLTVV.